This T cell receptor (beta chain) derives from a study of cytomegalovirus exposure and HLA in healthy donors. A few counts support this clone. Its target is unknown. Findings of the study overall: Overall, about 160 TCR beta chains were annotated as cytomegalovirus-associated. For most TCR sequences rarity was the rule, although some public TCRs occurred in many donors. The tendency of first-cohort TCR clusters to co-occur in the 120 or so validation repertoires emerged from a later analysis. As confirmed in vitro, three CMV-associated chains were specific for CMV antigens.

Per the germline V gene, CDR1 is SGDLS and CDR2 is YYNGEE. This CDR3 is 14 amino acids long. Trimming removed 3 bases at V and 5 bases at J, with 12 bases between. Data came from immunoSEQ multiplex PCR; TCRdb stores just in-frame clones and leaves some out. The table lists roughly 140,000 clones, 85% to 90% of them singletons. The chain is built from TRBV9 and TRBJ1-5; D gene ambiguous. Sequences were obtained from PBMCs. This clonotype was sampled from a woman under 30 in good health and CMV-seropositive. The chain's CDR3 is CASSANLLDQPQHF. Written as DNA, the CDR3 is TGTGCCAGCAGCGCAAACCTACTTGATCAGCCCCAGCATTTT.